This T cell receptor beta chain originates from a study of T cell responses to AZD1222 COVID-19 vaccine (dated by TCRdb to the early 2020s). Some background on the complete study: Because spike-specific TCR depth and breadth did not differ between the two schedules, AZD1222 recipients who got a second dose at roughly 4 weeks were pooled with those who got a second dose at roughly 12 weeks. A total of more than 230 trial participants underwent TCR sequencing, of whom 207 received two doses of AZD1222 and about 25 received two doses of the MenACWY control vaccine. Enrollment into the trials was organized by age into subgroups of 18-55, 56-69 and 70-plus years, and those subgroups contained approximately 160, 26 and 62 TCR-sequenced participants, respectively. Beyond this particular receptor, the publication reports: The whole spike protein was spanned by vaccine-associated CD4 TCRs, and dominant responses were seen in regions 160-218 and 743-854. Because no samples from the day 14 peak response were available, repertoires could be characterized only after the peak T cell response. After two AZD1222 doses, spike-specific TCR breadth and depth were significantly higher than at day 0 and than in MenACWY recipients. Epitopes outside the regions mutated in the B.1.351 and B.1.1.7 variants were reportedly recognized by nearly half of the unique spike-specific TCRs. Conclusions about previously exposed vaccinees were limited because only six AZD1222 recipients were SARS-CoV-2 seropositive at baseline. The 56-69-year group was small, and its depth increase did not reach significance, likely because of low power. Most participants were white British and females outnumbered males, and the authors suggested that clonal diversity may have been underestimated.

Per the publication, the time point label means: baseline before first vaccination. Vaccinee samples came from UK trials COV001 and COV002, including a single-blind randomized controlled phase 2/3 trial of AZD1222 (ChAdOx1 nCoV-19) in healthy adults. For TCRbeta chain sequencing, PBMC samples were collected from trial participants at day 0 and at day 28 after the second dose. V is clipped by 3 bases and J by 0 bases, and the sequence between their germline boundaries is 13 bases long. From the cysteine up to the phenylalanine, the CDR3 has a length of 16 residues. Kept here is only the CDR3 DNA, which spans 48 bases and is read in frame from base 1. Via the germline V gene, CDR1 is MNHNS and CDR2 SASEGT. The CDR3 regions of human TCRbeta chains were analyzed by immunosequencing. In the original analysis: Repertoire TCRs were matched against a reference library of SARS-CoV-2-specific TCRs generated with the MIRA antigen-specificity platform. Breadth was defined as the fraction of unique TCRs that were SARS-CoV-2-associated, and depth was defined as the fraction of total T cells that were SARS-CoV-2-associated. Using the MIRA data, each spike-specific TCR was mapped to the spike region that the TCR reacts to and placed in a CD4 or CD8 class. Log10-transformed breadth and depth values were compared by one-way ANOVA with Sidak's multiple comparisons tests. This immuneACCESS table, as held by TCRdb, lists in-frame sequences with V and J called but not all clones. Of the missing ones, under half trace to an unresolved V gene in checked studies; the others have no known cause. V and J calls and clone size follow that table, whereas D and trimming were derived from the DNA. This sample comprises 110,000 to 150,000 clones, 75% to 90% of them detected only once. About 4.4% of the sample is taken by the ten largest.

As concerns this clone: Its target antigen remains unknown. Base qualities are not provided; no much larger clone lies one nucleotide away.

The receptor comes from an adult in good health. The rearranged segments are TRBV6-1 and TRBJ2-3; the D assignment is uncertain and may be TRBD1 or TRBD2, with 5 bases supporting each. The sample consisted of peripheral blood, taken on day 0 of AZD1222 vaccination. The DNA reads as follows: TGTGCCAGCAGTGAGTGGGACCGCACTAGCACAGATACGCAGTATTTT. This is translated as CASSEWDRTSTDTQYF.